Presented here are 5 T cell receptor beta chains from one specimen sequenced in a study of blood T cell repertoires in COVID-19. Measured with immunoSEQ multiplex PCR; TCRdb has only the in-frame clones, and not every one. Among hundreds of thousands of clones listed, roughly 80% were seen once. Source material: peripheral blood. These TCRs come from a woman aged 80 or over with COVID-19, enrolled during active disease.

CDR3 in amino acids: CASSLVTRGYNEQFF. In DNA, the CDR3 is TGTGCCAGCAGCTTAGTGACGCGGGGGTACAATGAGCAGTTCTTC. The chain is built from TRBV7-9 and TRBJ2-1; 7 bases align to TRBD2. The CDR3 loop spans 15 amino acids. V shed 1 base and J 4 bases; nucleotides not matched to a gene: 4. In germline, CDR1 is SEHNR, CDR2 FQNEAQ (reference sequence).

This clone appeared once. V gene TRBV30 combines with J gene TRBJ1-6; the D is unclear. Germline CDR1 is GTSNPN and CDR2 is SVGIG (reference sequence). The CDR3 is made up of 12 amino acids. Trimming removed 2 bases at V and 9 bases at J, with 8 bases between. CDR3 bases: TGTGCCTGGAGTCCGGGATTTTCACCCCTCCACTTT. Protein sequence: CAWSPGFSPLHF.

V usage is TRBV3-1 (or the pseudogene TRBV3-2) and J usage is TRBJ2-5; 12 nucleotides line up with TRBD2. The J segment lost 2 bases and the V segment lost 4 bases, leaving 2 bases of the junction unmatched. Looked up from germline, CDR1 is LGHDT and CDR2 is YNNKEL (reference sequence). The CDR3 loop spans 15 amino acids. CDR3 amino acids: CASSPGLAGQETQYF. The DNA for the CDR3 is TGTGCCAGCAGCCCGGGACTAGCGGGTCAAGAGACCCAGTACTTC.

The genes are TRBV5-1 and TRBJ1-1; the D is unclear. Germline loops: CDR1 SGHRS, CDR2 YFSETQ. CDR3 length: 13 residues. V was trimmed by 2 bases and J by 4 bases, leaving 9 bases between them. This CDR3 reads CASSFSTTTEAFF. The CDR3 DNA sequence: TGCGCCAGCAGCTTCAGTACAACCACTGAAGCTTTCTTT.

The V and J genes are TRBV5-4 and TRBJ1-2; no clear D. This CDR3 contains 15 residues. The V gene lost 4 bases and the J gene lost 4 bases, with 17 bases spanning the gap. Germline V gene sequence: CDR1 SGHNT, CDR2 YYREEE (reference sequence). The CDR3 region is CASSAGGGMLYGYTF. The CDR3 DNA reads TGTGCCAGCAGCGCAGGCGGCGGGATGCTCTATGGCTACACCTTC.